Below are 11 T cell receptor beta chains sequenced from a single sample in a study of fetal regulatory T cell absence and autoimmunity. Sequencing was performed with immunoSEQ multiplex PCR; in TCRdb, only in-frame clones are kept and a portion is missing. Of 95,000 to 100,000 clones in the sample, approximately 79% were seen once. Sequences were obtained from pancreas tissue. Receptors were obtained from a male donor with IPEX syndrome.

This chain links TRBV18 with TRBJ2-1, with 10 bases identical to TRBD2. V lost 3 bases to trimming and J lost 2 bases; unmatched junction nucleotides: 4. Germline V gives CDR1 KGHSH, CDR2 LQKENI. CDR3 length: 16 amino acids. The CDR3 region has the DNA TGTGCCAGCTCACCTCAAGCGGGAGGGCCCTACAATGAGCAGTTCTTC. Amino acid sequence: CASSPQAGGPYNEQFF.

This chain joins TRBV7-6 and TRBJ2-3; TRBD2 might be the D (5 bases). Germline CDR1 and CDR2: SGHVS and FNYEAQ. The ends were cut back, 3 bases at V and 4 bases at J, with 8 bases in the middle. The CDR3 runs to 13 residues. The CDR3 here is CASSFGAADTQYF. CDR3 DNA sequence: TGTGCCAGCAGCTTTGGAGCGGCAGATACGCAGTATTTT.

V and J are TRBV4-1 and TRBJ2-1; D is ambiguous. The CDR3 is 12 residues long. In germline, CDR1 is MGHRA, CDR2 YSYEKL. Trimming cost V 0 bases and J 10 bases, with 7 bases left between them. The CDR3 spells CASSQDANEQFF. CDR3 in DNA: TGCGCCAGCAGCCAAGACGCAAACGAGCAGTTCTTC.

The rearrangement joins TRBV13 to TRBJ1-2; 8 bases align to TRBD1. This CDR3 is built from 18 residues. V was clipped by 5 bases and J by 0 bases; unmatched bases: 14. The V gene's germline CDR1 is PRHDT and CDR2 FYEKMQ (reference sequence). The CDR3 bases are TGTGCCAGCAGCCTAAACCTCCGGGACAGGACTCCTAACTATGGCTACACCTTC. Amino acids: CASSLNLRDRTPNYGYTF.

This chain links TRBV11-3 with TRBJ1-6; TRBD1 might be the D (5 bases). This CDR3 spans 13 amino acids. The germline V and J ends were trimmed by 4 bases and 8 bases, with 9 bases remaining between them. CDR1 is SGHNT and CDR2 is YENEEA in the germline V gene. CDR3 in DNA: TGTGCCAGCAGCTCCAGGGACTATTCACCCCTCCACTTT. Amino acids: CASSSRDYSPLHF.

V usage is TRBV7-8 and J usage is TRBJ2-3; 8 nucleotides align to TRBD2. Germline CDR1 and CDR2: SGHVS and FQNEAQ. J lost 4 bases, V lost 3 bases, and 9 bases had no gene match. The CDR3 sequence is 16 residues long. CDR3 sequence (DNA): TGTGCCAGCAGCTTTAGCGGGATAAGTCTAGCAGATACGCAGTATTTT. It codes for CASSFSGISLADTQYF.

This chain connects TRBV19 to TRBJ1-1, with 10 bases aligning to TRBD1. The CDR3 covers 17 residues. The V and J ends lost 5 bases and 4 bases, in that order; junction bases with no gene match: 13. CDR1 and CDR2 from the germline V gene are LNHDA and SQIVND (reference sequence). This CDR3 reads CASSPYRQGASVTEAFF. The DNA of the CDR3 is TGTGCCAGTAGTCCGTACAGACAGGGGGCCTCGGTCACTGAAGCTTTCTTT.

The chain recombines TRBV7-8 with TRBJ2-5; D ambiguous. Germline V gene lookup returns CDR1 SGHVS and CDR2 FQNEAQ. The CDR3 extends over 14 amino acids. Trimming removed 5 bases from V and 5 bases from J, with 15 bases in between. As DNA, the CDR3 is TGTGCCAGCAGCCAGTGGGTAGCTGAGGAGACCCAGTACTTC. Protein product: CASSQWVAEETQYF.

V usage is TRBV4-1 and J usage is TRBJ2-5; 14 nucleotides agree with TRBD2. The germline CDR1 and CDR2 sequences are MGHRA and YSYEKL. V shed 1 base, J shed 4 bases, and the junction held 8 bases outside the gene matches. The CDR3 runs 18 residues. CDR3 residues: CASSQVRLAGGPGETQYF. CDR3 DNA: TGCGCCAGCAGCCAAGTCCGACTAGCGGGAGGGCCGGGAGAGACCCAGTACTTC.

V usage is TRBV2 and J usage is TRBJ1-1; D gene unclear. The V and J ends lost 9 bases and 3 bases respectively, with 11 bases between them. Germline assignment: CDR1 SNHLY and CDR2 FYNNEI. The CDR3 is made up of 12 amino acids. CDR3 sequence reads: CASRTEDTEAFF. The CDR3 nucleotides are TGTGCCAGTCGAACAGAAGACACTGAAGCTTTCTTT.

CDR3 residues: CASSLKETQYF. The CDR3 region has the DNA TGTGCCAGCAGCTTAAAAGAGACCCAGTACTTC. The chain couples TRBV5-6 to TRBJ2-5; D is ambiguous. Trimming pared 2 bases from V and 3 bases from J, leaving 2 bases between. The germline gives CDR1 SGHDT, CDR2 YYEEEE. The length of the CDR3 is 11 residues.